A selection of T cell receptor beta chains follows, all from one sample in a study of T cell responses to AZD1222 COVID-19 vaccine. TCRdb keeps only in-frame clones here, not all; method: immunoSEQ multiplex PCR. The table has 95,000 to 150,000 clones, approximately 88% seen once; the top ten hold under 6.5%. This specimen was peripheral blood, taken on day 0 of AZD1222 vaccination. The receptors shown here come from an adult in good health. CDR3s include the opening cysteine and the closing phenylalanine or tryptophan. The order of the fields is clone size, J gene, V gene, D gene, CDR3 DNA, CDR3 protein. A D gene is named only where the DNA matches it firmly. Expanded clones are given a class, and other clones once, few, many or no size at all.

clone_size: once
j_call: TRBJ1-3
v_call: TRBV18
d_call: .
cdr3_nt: TGTGCCAGCTCACCTGGGACGGGTAGCTCTGGAAACACCATATATTTT
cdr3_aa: CASSPGTGSSGNTIYF

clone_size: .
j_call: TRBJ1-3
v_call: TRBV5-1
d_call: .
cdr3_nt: TGCGCCAGCAGCCCCGCCGCCAGTTCTGGAAACACCATATATTTT
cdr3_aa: CASSPAASSGNTIYF

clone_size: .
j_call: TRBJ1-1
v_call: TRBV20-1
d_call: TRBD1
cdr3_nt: TGCAGTGCACCGAGACAGGGCGAGGCTTTCTTT
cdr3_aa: CSAPRQGEAFF

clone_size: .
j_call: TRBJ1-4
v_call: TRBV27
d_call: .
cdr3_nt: TGTGCCAGCAGTCAAAGGATGTCAGGGGCTTCTAATGAAAAACTGTTTTTT
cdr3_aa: CASSQRMSGASNEKLFF

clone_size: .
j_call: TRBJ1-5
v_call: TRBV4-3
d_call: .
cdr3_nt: TGCGCCAGCAGCCAAGATAGGGCAGGGGAAGGGGGTCAGCCCCAGCATTTT
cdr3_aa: CASSQDRAGEGGQPQHF

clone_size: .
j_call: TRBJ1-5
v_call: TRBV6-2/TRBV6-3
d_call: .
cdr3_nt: TGTGCCAGCAGTTACCGGGGGTCCAGCAATCAGCCCCAGCATTTT
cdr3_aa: CASSYRGSSNQPQHF

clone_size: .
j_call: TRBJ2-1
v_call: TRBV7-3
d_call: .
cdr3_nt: TGTGCCAGCAGCTTATCTGGGGGGCCTTGGGATGAGCAGTTCTTC
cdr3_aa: CASSLSGGPWDEQFF

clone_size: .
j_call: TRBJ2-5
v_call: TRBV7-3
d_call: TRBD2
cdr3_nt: TGTGCCAGCAGCCTAGCGGCTGAAGAGACCCAGTACTTC
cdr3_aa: CASSLAAEETQYF

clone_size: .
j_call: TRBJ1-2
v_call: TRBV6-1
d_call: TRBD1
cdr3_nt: TGTGCCAGCAGTGAAGTGACAGGGATTCAGGGCTACACCTTC
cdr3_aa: CASSEVTGIQGYTF

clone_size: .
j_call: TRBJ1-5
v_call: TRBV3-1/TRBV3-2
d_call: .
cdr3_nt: TGTGCCAGCAGCCAGGGGGCGTCTCAGCCCCAGCATTTT
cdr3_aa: CASSQGASQPQHF

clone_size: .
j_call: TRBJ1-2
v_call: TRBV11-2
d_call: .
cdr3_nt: TGTGCCAGCAGCTTAGGGATGAACTATGGCTACACCTTC
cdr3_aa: CASSLGMNYGYTF

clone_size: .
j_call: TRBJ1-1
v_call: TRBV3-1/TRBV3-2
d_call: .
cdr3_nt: TGTGCCAGCAGCCAAGGAGCAAGGGACACTGAAGCTTTCTTT
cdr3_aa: CASSQGARDTEAFF

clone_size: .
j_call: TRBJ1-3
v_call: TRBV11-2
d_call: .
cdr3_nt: TGTGCCAGCAGCCCAGACAGGTCGCGTCACTCTGGAAACACCATATATTTT
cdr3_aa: CASSPDRSRHSGNTIYF

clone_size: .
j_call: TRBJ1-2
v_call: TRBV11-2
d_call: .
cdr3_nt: TGTGCCAGCAGGGGACGGATTTTTGGCTACACCTTC
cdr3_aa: CASRGRIFGYTF

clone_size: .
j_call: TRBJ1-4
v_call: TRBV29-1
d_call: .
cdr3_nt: TGCAGCGTCCCTGACGGCAATGAAAAACTGTTTTTT
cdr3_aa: CSVPDGNEKLFF

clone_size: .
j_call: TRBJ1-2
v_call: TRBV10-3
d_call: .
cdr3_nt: TGTGCCATCAGTGACGGGAGGGCAGGCTATGGCTACACCTTC
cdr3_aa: CAISDGRAGYGYTF

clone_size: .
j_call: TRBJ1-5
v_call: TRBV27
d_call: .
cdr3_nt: TGTGCCAGATGGACTAACTCCAATCAGCCCCAGCATTTT
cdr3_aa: CARWTNSNQPQHF

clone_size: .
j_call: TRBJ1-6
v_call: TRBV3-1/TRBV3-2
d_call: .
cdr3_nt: TGTGCCAGCAGCCAAATGGGGTCACCCCTCCACTTT
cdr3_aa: CASSQMGSPLHF

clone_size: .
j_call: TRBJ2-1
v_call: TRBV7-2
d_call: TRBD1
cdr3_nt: TGTGCCAGCAGCCAGGTCCTTGTGACAGGGGTCCACAATGAGCAGTTCTTC
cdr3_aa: CASSQVLVTGVHNEQFF

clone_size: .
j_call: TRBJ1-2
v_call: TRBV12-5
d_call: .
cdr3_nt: TGTGCTAGTGGTTTGGTAGGCGTAGGGGGGAACTATGGCTACACCTTC
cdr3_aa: CASGLVGVGGNYGYTF

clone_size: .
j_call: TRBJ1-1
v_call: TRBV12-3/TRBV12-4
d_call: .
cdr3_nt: TGTGCCAGCAGTAGGAAGGGGAGTACTGAAGCTTTCTTT
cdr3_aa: CASSRKGSTEAFF

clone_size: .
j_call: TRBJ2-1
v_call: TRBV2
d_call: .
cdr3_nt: TGTGCCAGCAGTCAAGAATCGTATGGTGAGCAGTTCTTC
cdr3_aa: CASSQESYGEQFF

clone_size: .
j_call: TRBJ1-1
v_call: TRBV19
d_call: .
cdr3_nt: TGTGCCAGTAGTTCGGGGCAGGGGAACACTGAAGCTTTCTTT
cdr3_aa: CASSSGQGNTEAFF

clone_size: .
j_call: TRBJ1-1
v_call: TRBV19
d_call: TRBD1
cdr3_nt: TGTGCCAGTAGTATAATGGACAGGGGACCGAACACTGAAGCTTTCTTT
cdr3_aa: CASSIMDRGPNTEAFF

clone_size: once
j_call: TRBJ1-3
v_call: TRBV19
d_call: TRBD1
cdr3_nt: TGTGCCAGTAGTCAAGACAGGGTTCGCGGAAACACCATATATTTT
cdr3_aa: CASSQDRVRGNTIYF

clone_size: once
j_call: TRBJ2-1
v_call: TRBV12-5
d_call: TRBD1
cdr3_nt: TGTGCTAGTGGTTTGGCGGCTCAGGGGGCCGGTGAGCAGTTCTTC
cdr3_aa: CASGLAAQGAGEQFF

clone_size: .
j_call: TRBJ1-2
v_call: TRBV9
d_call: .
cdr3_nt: TGTGCCAGCAGCGTAGGGACTTATGGCTACACCTTC
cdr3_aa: CASSVGTYGYTF

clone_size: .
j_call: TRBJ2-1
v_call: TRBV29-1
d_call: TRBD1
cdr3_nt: TGCAGCGGCGGGACAGGGGGAGCGAATGAGCAGTTCTTC
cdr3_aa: CSGGTGGANEQFF

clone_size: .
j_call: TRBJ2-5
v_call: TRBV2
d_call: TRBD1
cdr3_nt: TGTGCCAGCAGTGAAGCCGGGACAGGGGCAGAGACCCAGTACTTC
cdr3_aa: CASSEAGTGAETQYF

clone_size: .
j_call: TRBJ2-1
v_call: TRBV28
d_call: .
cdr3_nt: TGTGCCAGCAGCCCTGGCCCCGGGAGCCAGTTCTTC
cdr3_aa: CASSPGPGSQFF

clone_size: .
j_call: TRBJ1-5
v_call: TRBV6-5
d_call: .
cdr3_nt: TGTGCCAGCAGTTACTCGCGCCAGGACAATCAGCCCCAGCATTTT
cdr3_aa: CASSYSRQDNQPQHF

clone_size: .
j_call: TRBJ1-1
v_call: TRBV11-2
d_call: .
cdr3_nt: TGTGCCAGCAGCTTAGGCGGGACGTCGAACACTGAAGCTTTCTTT
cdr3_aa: CASSLGGTSNTEAFF

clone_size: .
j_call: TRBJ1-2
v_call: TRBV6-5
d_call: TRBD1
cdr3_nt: TGTGCCAGCAGTCCAGGGGGACAGCGCTATGGCTACACCTTC
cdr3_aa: CASSPGGQRYGYTF

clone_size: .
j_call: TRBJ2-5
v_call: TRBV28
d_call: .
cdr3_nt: TGTGCCAGCAGTTTACTACAAGAGACCCAGTACTTC
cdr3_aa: CASSLLQETQYF

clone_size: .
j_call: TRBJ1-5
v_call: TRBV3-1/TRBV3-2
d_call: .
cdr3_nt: TGTGCCAGCAGCCCCGGACATTTGGGCAGCAATCAGCCCCAGCATTTT
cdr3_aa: CASSPGHLGSNQPQHF

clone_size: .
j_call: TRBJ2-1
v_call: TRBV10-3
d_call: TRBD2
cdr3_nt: TGTGCCATCAGCGCCGGGACTAGCGGAGGAGGCGGCTCCTACAATGAGCAGTTCTTC
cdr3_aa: CAISAGTSGGGGSYNEQFF

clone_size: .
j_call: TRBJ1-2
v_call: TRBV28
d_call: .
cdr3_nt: TGTGCCAGCAGTCTAAATCAGGTATATGGCTACACCTTC
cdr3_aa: CASSLNQVYGYTF

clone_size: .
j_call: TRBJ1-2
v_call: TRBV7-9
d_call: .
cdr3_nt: TGTGCCAGCAGCTCACAGATGAACTATGGCTACACCTTC
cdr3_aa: CASSSQMNYGYTF

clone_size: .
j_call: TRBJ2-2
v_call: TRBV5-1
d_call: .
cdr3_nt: TGCGCCACCACCCTTGGGGGGTACACCGGGGAGCTGTTTTTT
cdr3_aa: CATTLGGYTGELFF

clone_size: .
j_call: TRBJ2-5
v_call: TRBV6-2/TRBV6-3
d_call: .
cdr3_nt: TGTGCCAGCAGTTACCGGGAGACCCAGTACTTC
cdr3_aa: CASSYRETQYF

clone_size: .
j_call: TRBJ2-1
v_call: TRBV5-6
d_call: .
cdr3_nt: TGTGCCAGCAGCTCCGGGACCAGCTCCTACAATGAGCAGTTCTTC
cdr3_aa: CASSSGTSSYNEQFF

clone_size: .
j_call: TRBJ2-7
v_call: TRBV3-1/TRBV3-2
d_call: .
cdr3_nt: TGTGCCAGCAGCCAATCGGAGAAGGGCAGGGACGAGCAGTACTTC
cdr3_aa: CASSQSEKGRDEQYF

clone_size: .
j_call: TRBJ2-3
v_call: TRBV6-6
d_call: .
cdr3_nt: TGTGCCAGCAGTTTTGGGGGCCCAGATACGCAGTATTTT
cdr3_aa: CASSFGGPDTQYF

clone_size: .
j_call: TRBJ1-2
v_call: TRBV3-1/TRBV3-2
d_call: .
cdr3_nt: TGTGCCAGCAGCCGAGAAGATGGAGGAATCTATGGCTACACCTTC
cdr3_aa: CASSREDGGIYGYTF

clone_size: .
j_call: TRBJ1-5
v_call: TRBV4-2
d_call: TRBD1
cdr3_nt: TGTGCCAGCAGCCAAGAGGGGACAGGAAATCAGCCCCAGCATTTT
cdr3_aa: CASSQEGTGNQPQHF

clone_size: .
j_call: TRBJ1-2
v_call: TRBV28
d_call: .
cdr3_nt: TGTGCCAGCAGTCCCTCTTACAGGGGCTACACCTTC
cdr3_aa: CASSPSYRGYTF

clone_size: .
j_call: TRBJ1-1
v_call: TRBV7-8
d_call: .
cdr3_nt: TGTGCCAGCAGTTCTACTCGCGGGAACACTGAAGCTTTCTTT
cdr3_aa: CASSSTRGNTEAFF

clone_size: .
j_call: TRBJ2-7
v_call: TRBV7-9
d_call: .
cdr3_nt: TGTGCCAGCAGCTCCTCCCACGGGGACGAGCAGTACTTC
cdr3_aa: CASSSSHGDEQYF